One T cell receptor (beta chain) is described in this entry. Its antigen is currently unknown. The PCR employed 60 Vbeta primers together with 13 Jbeta primers. Per the study methods: An analysis that came later counted some 80 million unique TCR beta chains, approximately 9.9 million shared. The protocol was immunoSEQ multiplex PCR, while the TCRdb copy is restricted to in-frame clones and leaves out a portion. V, J and clone size were drawn from that table, and D and trimming were deduced from the DNA. This repertoire shows approximately 150,000 clones, 75% found once; its top ten account for roughly 10%. The data were obtained in a study of cytomegalovirus exposure and HLA in healthy donors. About the study: Earlier sequencing of 150 million to 200 million T cells yielded roughly 120 million unique TCR beta sequences. General study points: Productive status was seen about 90% or about 30% of the time for most TCR beta V segments in an earlier analysis.

The receptor comes from a man between 18 and 29 years old in good health and CMV-seropositive. Sequencing was carried out using PBMCs.

CDR3 coding DNA: TGTGCCAGCAGCCCGGAGGTTCGGATCTACGAGCAGTACTTC. This sequence encodes CASSPEVRIYEQYF. The V call is TRBV5-7, the J call TRBJ2-7; D possibly corresponds to TRBD2 (5 bases). TRBV5-7 is sorted into the ORF group, with uncertain function. This CDR3 has 14 residues. V lost 4 bases and J lost 3, with 14 bases in between.